This T cell receptor beta chain was captured by sequencing in a study of neoadjuvant anti-PD-1 for oral cavity cancer. About the research overall: Before surgery, most patients got three to four biweekly 3 mg/kg nivolumab doses.

The data were produced by immunoSEQ multiplex PCR, yet TCRdb's version contains in-frame clones alone and is incomplete. The sample lists roughly 60,000 clones, around four fifths occurring once. Patients were newly diagnosed with stage II-IVA oral cavity squamous cell carcinoma without prior systemic or radiation treatment. The ends lost 5 bases at V and 4 bases at J; junction bases unmatched: 9. The CDR3 covers 15 residues. Germline V gene data show CDR1 as SGHVS and CDR2 as FQNEAQ. This clone was observed a few times. Its target is not known. Study-wide results and caveats: Each response group had just a few patients in TCR analyses.

This TCR came from a person between 35 and 79 years old with oral cavity squamous cell carcinoma. V gene TRBV7-8 combines with J gene TRBJ2-7; the match to TRBD2 covers 9 bases. The specimen was PBMCs, collected before nivolumab (anti-PD-1) treatment. The CDR3 bases are TGTGCCAGCAGCGACGCGGGAGGGGCGCGATACGAGCAGTACTTC. This encodes CASSDAGGARYEQYF.